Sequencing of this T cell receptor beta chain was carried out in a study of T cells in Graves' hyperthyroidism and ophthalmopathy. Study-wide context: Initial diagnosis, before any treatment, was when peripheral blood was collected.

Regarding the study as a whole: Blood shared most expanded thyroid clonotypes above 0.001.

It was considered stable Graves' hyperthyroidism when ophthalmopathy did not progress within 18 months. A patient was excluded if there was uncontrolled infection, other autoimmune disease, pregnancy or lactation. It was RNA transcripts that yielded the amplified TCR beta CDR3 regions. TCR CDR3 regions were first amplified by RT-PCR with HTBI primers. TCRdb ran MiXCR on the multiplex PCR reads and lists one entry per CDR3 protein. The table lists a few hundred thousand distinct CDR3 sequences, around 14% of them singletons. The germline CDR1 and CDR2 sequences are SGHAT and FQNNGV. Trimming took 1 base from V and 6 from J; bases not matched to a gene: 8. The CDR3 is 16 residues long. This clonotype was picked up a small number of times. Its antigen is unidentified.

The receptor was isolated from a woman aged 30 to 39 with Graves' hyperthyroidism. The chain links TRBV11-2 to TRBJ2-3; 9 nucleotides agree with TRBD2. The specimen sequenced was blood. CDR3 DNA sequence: TGTGCCAGCAGCTTAGCGGGCGGGAGGGCCGTGGATACGCAGTATTTT. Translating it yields CASSLAGGRAVDTQYF.